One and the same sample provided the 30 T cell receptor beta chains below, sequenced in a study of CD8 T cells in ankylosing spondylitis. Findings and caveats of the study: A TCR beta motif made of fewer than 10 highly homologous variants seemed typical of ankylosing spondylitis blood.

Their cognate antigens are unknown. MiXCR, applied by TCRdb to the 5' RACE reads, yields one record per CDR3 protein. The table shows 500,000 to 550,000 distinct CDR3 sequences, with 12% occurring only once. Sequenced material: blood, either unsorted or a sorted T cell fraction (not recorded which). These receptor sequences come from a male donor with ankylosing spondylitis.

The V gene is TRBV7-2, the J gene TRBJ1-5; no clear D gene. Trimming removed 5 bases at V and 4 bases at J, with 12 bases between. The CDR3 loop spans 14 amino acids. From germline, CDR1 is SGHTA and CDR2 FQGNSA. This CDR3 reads CASSLRGNNQPQHF. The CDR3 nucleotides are TGTGCCAGCAGCCTGCGGGGAAATAATCAGCCCCAGCATTTT.

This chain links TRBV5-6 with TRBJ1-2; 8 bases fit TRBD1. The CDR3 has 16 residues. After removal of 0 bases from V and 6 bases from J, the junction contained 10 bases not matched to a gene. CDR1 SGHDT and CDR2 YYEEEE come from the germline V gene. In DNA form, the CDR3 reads TGTGCCAGCAGCTTGGTGCAGGGGGCTGTGAGGAATGGCTACACCTTC. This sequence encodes CASSLVQGAVRNGYTF. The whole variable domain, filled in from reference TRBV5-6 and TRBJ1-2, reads DAGVTQSPTHLIKTRGQQVTLRCSPKSGHDTVSWYQQALGQGPQFIFQYYEEEERQRGNFPDRFSGHQFPNYSSELNVNALLLGDSALYLCASSLVQGAVRNGYTFGSGTRLTVV.

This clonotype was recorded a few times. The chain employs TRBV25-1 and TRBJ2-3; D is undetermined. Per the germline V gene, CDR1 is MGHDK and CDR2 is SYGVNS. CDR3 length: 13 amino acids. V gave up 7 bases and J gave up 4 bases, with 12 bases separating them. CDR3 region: CASTPVGADTQYF. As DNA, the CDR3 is TGTGCCAGCACCCCCGTCGGAGCAGATACGCAGTATTTT.

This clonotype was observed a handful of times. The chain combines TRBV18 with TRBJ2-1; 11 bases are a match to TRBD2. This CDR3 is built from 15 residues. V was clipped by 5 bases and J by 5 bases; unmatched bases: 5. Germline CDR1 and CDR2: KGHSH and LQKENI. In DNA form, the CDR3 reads TGTGCCAGCTCAACACTAGCGGGGGCGAACAATGAGCAGTTCTTC. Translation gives CASSTLAGANNEQFF.

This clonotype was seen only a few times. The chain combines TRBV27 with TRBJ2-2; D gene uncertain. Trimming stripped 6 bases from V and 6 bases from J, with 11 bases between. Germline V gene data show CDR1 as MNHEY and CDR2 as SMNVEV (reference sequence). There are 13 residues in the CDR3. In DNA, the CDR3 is TGTGCCAGCAGAGAGAGTTTTGCCGGGGAGCTGTTTTTT. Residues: CASRESFAGELFF.

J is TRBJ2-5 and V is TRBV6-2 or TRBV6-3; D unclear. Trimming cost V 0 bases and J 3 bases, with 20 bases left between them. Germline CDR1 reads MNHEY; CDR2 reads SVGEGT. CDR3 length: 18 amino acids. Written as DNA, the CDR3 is TGTGCCAGCAGTTACTCTGGCCAGGCAGCTGAAGTGGAAGAGACCCAGTACTTC. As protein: CASSYSGQAAEVEETQYF.

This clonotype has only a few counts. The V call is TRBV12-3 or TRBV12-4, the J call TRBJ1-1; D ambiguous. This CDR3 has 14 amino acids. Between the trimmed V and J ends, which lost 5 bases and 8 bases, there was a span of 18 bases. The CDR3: CASSTDWDRREAFF. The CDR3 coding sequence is TGTGCCAGCAGTACTGACTGGGATAGACGGGAAGCTTTCTTT.

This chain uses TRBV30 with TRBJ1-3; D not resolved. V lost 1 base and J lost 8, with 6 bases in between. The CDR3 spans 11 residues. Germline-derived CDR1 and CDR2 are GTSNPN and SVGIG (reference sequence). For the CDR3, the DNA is TGTGCCTGGAGTGGGATGCACACCATATATTTT. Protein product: CAWSGMHTIYF. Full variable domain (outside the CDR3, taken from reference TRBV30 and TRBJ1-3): SQTIHQWPATLVQPVGSPLSLECTVEGTSNPNLYWYRQAAGRGLQLLFYSVGIGQISSEVPQNLSASRPQDRQFILSSKKLLLSDSGFYLCAWSGMHTIYFGEGSWLTVV.

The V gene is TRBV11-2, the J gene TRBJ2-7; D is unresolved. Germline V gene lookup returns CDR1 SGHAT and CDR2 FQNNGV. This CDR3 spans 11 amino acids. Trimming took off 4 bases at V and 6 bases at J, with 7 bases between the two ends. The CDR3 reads CASSSLVEQYV. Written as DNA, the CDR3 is TGTGCCAGCAGCTCTCTCGTCGAGCAGTACGTC.

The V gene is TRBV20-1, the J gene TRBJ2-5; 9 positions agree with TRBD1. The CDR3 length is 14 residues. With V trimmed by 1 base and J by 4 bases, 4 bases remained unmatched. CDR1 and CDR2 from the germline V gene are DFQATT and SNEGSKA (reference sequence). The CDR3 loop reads CSARGGDRVETQYF. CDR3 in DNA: TGCAGTGCTAGAGGGGGGGACAGGGTAGAGACCCAGTACTTC.

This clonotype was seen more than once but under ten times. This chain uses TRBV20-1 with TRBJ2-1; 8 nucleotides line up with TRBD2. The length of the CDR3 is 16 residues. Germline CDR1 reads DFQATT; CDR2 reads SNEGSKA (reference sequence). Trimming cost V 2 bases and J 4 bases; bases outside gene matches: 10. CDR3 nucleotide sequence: TGCAGTGCTAGACGGCGCGGGCTAGCGGGTTACAATGAGCAGTTCTTC. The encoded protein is CSARRRGLAGYNEQFF.

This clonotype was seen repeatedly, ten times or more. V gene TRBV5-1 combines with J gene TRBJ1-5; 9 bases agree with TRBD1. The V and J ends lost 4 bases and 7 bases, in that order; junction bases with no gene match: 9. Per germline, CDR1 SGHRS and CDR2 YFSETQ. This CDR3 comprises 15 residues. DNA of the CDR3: TGCGCCAGCAGCCCGGAACAGGGGGCAGGACAGCCCCAGCATTTT. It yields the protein CASSPEQGAGQPQHF.

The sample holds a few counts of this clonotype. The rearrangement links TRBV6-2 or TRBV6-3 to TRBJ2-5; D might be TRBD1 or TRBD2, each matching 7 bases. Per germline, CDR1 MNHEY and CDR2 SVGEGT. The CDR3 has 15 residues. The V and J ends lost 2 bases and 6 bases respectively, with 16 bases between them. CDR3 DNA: TGTGCCAGCAGTTACCCTCCCAGGGGGGGGAAGACCCAGTACTTC. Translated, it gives CASSYPPRGGKTQYF.

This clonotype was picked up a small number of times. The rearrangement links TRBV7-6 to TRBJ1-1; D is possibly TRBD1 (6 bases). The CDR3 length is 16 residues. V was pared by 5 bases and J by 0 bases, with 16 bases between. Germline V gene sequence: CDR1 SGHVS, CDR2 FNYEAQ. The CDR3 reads CASSLDRTAMNTEAFF. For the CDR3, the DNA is TGTGCCAGCAGCCTAGACAGGACGGCAATGAACACTGAAGCTTTCTTT.

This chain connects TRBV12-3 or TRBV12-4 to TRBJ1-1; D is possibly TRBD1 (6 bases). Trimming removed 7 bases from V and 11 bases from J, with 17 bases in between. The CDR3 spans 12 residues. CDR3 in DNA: TGTGCCAGCAAGGGGGAGGGGCTCCGGGCTTTCTTT. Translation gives CASKGEGLRAFF.

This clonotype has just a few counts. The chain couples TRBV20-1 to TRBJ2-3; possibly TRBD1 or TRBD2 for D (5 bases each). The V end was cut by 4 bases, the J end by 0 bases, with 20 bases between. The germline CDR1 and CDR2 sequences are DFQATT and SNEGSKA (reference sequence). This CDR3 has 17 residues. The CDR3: CSAKKGAGGSSTDTQYF. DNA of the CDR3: TGCAGTGCTAAAAAAGGGGCTGGAGGCTCTAGCACAGATACGCAGTATTTT.

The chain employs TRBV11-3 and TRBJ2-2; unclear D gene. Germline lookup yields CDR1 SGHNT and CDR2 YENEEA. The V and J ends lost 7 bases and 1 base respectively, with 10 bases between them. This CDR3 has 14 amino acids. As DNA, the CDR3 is TGTGCCAGCATCCCGTCGAAGAACACCGGGGAGCTGTTTTTT. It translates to CASIPSKNTGELFF. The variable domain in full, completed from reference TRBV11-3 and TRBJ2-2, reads EAGVVQSPRYKIIEKKQPVAFWCNPISGHNTLYWYLQNLGQGPELLIRYENEEAVDDSQLPKDRFSAERLKGVDSTLKIQPAELGDSAVYLCASIPSKNTGELFFGEGSRLTVL.

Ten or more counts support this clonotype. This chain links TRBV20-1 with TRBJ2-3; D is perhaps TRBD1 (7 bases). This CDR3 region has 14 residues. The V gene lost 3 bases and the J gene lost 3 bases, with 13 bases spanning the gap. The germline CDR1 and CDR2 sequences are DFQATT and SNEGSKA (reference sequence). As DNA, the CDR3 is TGCAGTGCTAGGCCAGGGGGGATTACAGATACGCAGTATTTT. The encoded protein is CSARPGGITDTQYF.

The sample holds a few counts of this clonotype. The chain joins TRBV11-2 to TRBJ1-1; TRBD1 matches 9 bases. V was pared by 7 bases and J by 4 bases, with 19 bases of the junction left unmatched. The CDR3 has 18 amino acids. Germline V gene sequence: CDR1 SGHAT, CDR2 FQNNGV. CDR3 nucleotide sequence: TGTGCCAGCACCCTTGGGACAGGGCATGTTAAGGTTTCCACTGAAGCTTTCTTT. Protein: CASTLGTGHVKVSTEAFF. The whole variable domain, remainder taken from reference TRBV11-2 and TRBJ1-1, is EAGVAQSPRYKIIEKRQSVAFWCNPISGHATLYWYQQILGQGPKLLIQFQNNGVVDDSQLPKDRFSAERLKGVDSTLKIQPAKLEDSAVYLCASTLGTGHVKVSTEAFFGQGTRLTVV.

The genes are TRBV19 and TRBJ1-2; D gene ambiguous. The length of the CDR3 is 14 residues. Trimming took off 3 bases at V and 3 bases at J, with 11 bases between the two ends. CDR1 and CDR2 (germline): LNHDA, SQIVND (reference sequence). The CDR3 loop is CASSILGGYYGYTF. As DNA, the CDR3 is TGTGCCAGTAGTATTTTGGGCGGCTACTATGGCTACACCTTC.

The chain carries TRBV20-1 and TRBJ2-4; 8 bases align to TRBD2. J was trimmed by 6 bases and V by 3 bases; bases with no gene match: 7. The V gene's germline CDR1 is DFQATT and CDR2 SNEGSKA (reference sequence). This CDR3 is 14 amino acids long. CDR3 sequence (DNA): TGCAGTGCTAGTACTGGGACTAGGGGAAACATTCAGTACTTC. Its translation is CSASTGTRGNIQYF.

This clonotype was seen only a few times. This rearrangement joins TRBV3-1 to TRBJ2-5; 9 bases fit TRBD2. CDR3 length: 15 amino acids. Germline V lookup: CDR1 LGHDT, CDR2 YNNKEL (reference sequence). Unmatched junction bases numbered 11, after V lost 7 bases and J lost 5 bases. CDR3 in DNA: TGTGCCAGCACCTTTCGAGCGGGAGGAGGGGAGACCCAGTACTTC. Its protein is CASTFRAGGGETQYF.

The CDR3 nucleotides are TGCGCCAGCAGCGTGAAGGGGGGGAGAGGAACTGAAGCTTTCTTT. This gives the protein CASSVKGGRGTEAFF. V is TRBV5-1 and J is TRBJ1-1; possible D gene TRBD1, 6 bases. Looked up from germline, CDR1 is SGHRS and CDR2 is YFSETQ. V dropped 4 bases and J dropped 5 bases, with 18 bases sitting between them. This CDR3 has 15 residues.

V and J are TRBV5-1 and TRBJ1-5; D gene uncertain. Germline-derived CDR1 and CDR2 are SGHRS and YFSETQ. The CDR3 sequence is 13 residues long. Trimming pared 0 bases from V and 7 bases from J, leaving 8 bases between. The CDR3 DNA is TGCGCCAGCAGCTTGGGCGAGGAGCAGCCCCAGCATTTT. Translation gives CASSLGEEQPQHF.

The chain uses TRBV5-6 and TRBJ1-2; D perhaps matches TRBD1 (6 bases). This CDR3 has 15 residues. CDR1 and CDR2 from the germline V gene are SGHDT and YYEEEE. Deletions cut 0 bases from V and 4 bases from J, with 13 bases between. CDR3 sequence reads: CASSLGQGQGYGYTF. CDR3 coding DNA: TGTGCCAGCAGCTTGGGGCAGGGGCAGGGCTATGGCTACACCTTC.

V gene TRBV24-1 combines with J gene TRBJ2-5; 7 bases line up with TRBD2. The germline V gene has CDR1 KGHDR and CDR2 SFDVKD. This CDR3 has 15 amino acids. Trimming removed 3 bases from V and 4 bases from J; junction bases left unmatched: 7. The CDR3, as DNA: TGTGCCACCAGTGATCCCCGGCGGGAGTCAGAGACCCAGTACTTC. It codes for CATSDPRRESETQYF.

The CDR3 coding sequence is TGTGCCAGCAGCCCGGGACAGGGACTTACTGGCTACACCTTC. This encodes CASSPGQGLTGYTF. This rearrangement joins TRBV27 to TRBJ1-2; the match to TRBD1 covers 9 bases. Germline V gene sequence: CDR1 MNHEY, CDR2 SMNVEV (reference sequence). CDR3 length: 14 amino acids. V lost 6 bases, J lost 7 bases, and 9 bases stayed unmatched.

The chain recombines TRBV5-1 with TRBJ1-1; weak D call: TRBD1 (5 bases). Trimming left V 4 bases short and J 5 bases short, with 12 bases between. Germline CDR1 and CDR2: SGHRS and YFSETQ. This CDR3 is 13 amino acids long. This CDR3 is CASSQGTETEAFF. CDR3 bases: TGCGCCAGCAGCCAAGGGACGGAGACTGAAGCTTTCTTT.

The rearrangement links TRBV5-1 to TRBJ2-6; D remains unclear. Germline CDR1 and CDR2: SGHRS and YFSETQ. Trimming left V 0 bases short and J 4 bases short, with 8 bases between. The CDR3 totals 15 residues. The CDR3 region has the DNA TGCGCCAGCAGCTTGGGAGGTTGGGGGGCCAACGTCCTGACTTTC. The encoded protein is CASSLGGWGANVLTF.

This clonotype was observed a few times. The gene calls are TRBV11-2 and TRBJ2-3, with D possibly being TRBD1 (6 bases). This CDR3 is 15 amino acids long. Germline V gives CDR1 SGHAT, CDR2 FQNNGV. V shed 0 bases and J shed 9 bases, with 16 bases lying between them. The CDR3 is CASSLDLAAGATQYF. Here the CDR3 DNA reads TGTGCCAGCAGCTTAGATCTGGCGGCAGGGGCGACGCAGTATTTT. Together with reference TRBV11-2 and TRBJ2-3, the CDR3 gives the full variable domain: EAGVAQSPRYKIIEKRQSVAFWCNPISGHATLYWYQQILGQGPKLLIQFQNNGVVDDSQLPKDRFSAERLKGVDSTLKIQPAKLEDSAVYLCASSLDLAAGATQYFGPGTRLTVL.